This passage covers 23 T cell receptor beta chains from one sample sequenced in a study of cytomegalovirus exposure and HLA in healthy donors. PCR primers comprised 60 Vbeta and 13 Jbeta primers. TCRdb's copy holds only in-frame clones and misses some; the assay was immunoSEQ multiplex PCR. Here the sample spans 150,000 to 200,000 clones, more than 65% being singletons. Source material: PBMCs. These receptors all stem from a woman aged 25 to 39 in good health and CMV-seronegative.

This sequence joins TRBV30 and TRBJ1-6, with TRBD1 identical over 7 bases. J lost 4 bases, V lost 3 bases, and 3 bases had no gene match. Germline V gives CDR1 GTSNPN, CDR2 SVGIG (reference sequence). CDR3 size: 14 residues. This chain's CDR3 is CAWRRTGYNSPLHF. The DNA of the CDR3 is TGTGCCTGGAGACGGACAGGTTATAATTCACCCCTCCACTTT.

V is TRBV5-4 and J is TRBJ1-6; a weak D match, TRBD1 (6 bases). Germline lookup yields CDR1 SGHNT and CDR2 YYREEE (reference sequence). Trimming took 0 bases from V and 0 from J, leaving 13 bases between them. The CDR3 length is 18 residues. Here the CDR3 DNA reads TGTGCCAGCAGCTTGGGGGGGCAGGGGAGCTCCTATAATTCACCCCTCCACTTT. Its translation: CASSLGGQGSSYNSPLHF.

The genes are TRBV5-1 and TRBJ1-4, with 10 positions matching TRBD1. This CDR3 spans 15 amino acids. The junction had 6 bases not matched to a gene; V was cut back by 4 bases and J by 6 bases. CDR1 is SGHRS and CDR2 is YFSETQ in the germline V gene. CDR3 in DNA: TGCGCCAGCAGCGGAGCCGGGACAGGGGATGAAAAACTGTTTTTT. It specifies CASSGAGTGDEKLFF. Full variable domain (missing parts from reference TRBV5-1 and TRBJ1-4): KAGVTQTPRYLIKTRGQQVTLSCSPISGHRSVSWYQQTPGQGLQFLFEYFSETQRNKGNFPGRFSGRQFSNSRSEMNVSTLELGDSALYLCASSGAGTGDEKLFFGSGTQLSVL.

CDR3 sequence (DNA): TGTGCCAGTAGTATTACAGGGGTTGACTATGGCTACACCTTC. Its translation is CASSITGVDYGYTF. The chain is built from TRBV19 and TRBJ1-2, with 7 positions matching TRBD1. The germline V gene encodes CDR1 LNHDA and CDR2 SQIVND (reference sequence). The CDR3 runs 14 residues. The J segment lost 3 bases and the V segment lost 3 bases, leaving 4 bases of the junction unmatched.

J is TRBJ2-3 and V is TRBV9, with TRBD2 matching 10 bases. Unmatched junction bases numbered 4, after V lost 0 bases and J lost 6 bases. Germline V gene sequence: CDR1 SGDLS, CDR2 YYNGEE. The CDR3 has 15 residues. The CDR3 sequence: CASSVASGGSDTQYF. The CDR3 nucleotides read TGTGCCAGCAGCGTAGCTAGCGGGGGTTCGGATACGCAGTATTTT.

The chain joins TRBV11-2 to TRBJ2-5; TRBD2 matches at 11 bases. CDR1 is SGHAT, CDR2 FQNNGV, per germline. The CDR3 has 16 amino acids. V lost 3 bases and J lost 4; bases outside the gene matches: 7. In DNA form, the CDR3 reads TGTGCCAGCAGCTTGAACCGACTAGCGGGATCAGAGACCCAGTACTTC. Its protein is CASSLNRLAGSETQYF.

This rearrangement joins TRBV7-2 to TRBJ2-7, with 8 bases lining up with TRBD1. In germline, CDR1 is SGHTA, CDR2 FQGNSA. With V trimmed by 5 bases and J by 2 bases, 5 bases remained unmatched. This CDR3 is built from 14 residues. This CDR3 reads CASSPGTGPYEQYF. The CDR3 nucleotides are TGTGCCAGCAGCCCCGGGACAGGCCCCTACGAGCAGTACTTC. The full variable domain, with the rest looked up from reference TRBV7-2 and TRBJ2-7, is GAGVSQSPSNKVTEKGKDVELRCDPISGHTALYWYRQSLGQGLEFLIYFQGNSAPDKSGLPSDRFSAERTGGSVSTLTIQRTQQEDSAVYLCASSPGTGPYEQYFGPGTRLTVT.

The chain recombines TRBV7-2 with TRBJ1-2; possible D gene TRBD1, 5 bases. The length of the CDR3 is 18 residues. The germline V gene encodes CDR1 SGHTA and CDR2 FQGNSA. V lost 5 bases and J 3 bases, leaving 25 bases between the germline ends. CDR3 DNA: TGTGCCAGCAGCACCCAACCCCCGGGACTGGCCCTGTACTATGGCTACACCTTC. This gives the protein CASSTQPPGLALYYGYTF.

In this sample, this clone turned up a few times. The V and J genes are TRBV5-1 and TRBJ2-1, with D perhaps TRBD2 (7 bases). The CDR3 loop spans 16 amino acids. Trimming pared 0 bases from V and 2 bases from J, leaving 12 bases between. Germline V gene data show CDR1 as SGHRS and CDR2 as YFSETQ. The CDR3 here is CASSLARGATYNEQFF. CDR3 in DNA: TGCGCCAGCAGCTTGGCACGGGGGGCAACCTACAATGAGCAGTTCTTC.

The V gene is TRBV4-3, the J gene TRBJ1-1, with D unclear. Germline loops: CDR1 LGHNA, CDR2 YSLEER. The CDR3 runs to 14 residues. Trimming removed 1 base from V and 1 base from J, with 7 bases in between. The CDR3 DNA is TGCGCCAGCAGCCAAGGGCGGGCGAACACTGAAGCTTTCTTT. It translates to CASSQGRANTEAFF.

V usage is TRBV19 and J usage is TRBJ1-2; D not resolved. The CDR3 spans 13 residues. Germline lookup yields CDR1 LNHDA and CDR2 SQIVND (reference sequence). The V gene lost 3 bases and the J gene lost 8 bases, with 13 bases spanning the gap. The CDR3 here is CASSISRVSGYTF. The CDR3 bases are TGTGCCAGTAGTATTTCGAGAGTATCGGGCTACACCTTC. Drawing the rest from reference TRBV19 and TRBJ1-2, the complete variable domain is DGGITQSPKYLFRKEGQNVTLSCEQNLNHDAMYWYRQDPGQGLRLIYYSQIVNDFQKGDIAEGYSVSREKKESFPLTVTSAQKNPTAFYLCASSISRVSGYTFGSGTRLTVV.

This clone appeared a few times. This chain links TRBV6-4 with TRBJ2-1, with 10 bases fitting TRBD2. This CDR3 region has 15 residues. Per germline, CDR1 MRHNA and CDR2 SNTAGT. V was pared by 8 bases and J by 7 bases, with 11 bases of the junction left unmatched. CDR3 in DNA: TGTGCCAGCTCGCCTAGCGGGAGCCCAGGGAATGAGCAGTTCTTC. It specifies CASSPSGSPGNEQFF.

This clone was picked up a small number of times. The gene calls are TRBV5-1 and TRBJ1-2, with TRBD1 matching 9 bases. The germline V gene has CDR1 SGHRS and CDR2 YFSETQ. This CDR3 spans 16 amino acids. V shed 4 bases, J shed 7 bases, and the junction held 14 bases outside the gene matches. CDR3 region: CASSLLPGQGPRGYTF. As DNA, the CDR3 is TGCGCCAGCAGCCTCTTACCCGGACAGGGGCCTCGTGGCTACACCTTC.

This rearrangement joins TRBV5-1 to TRBJ2-7, with TRBD1 as a possible D gene (5 bases). Trimming stripped 3 bases from V and 10 bases from J, with 11 bases between. Germline V CDR1 and CDR2: SGHRS, YFSETQ. CDR3 length: 11 residues. Here the CDR3 reads CASSSDGHQYF. CDR3 coding DNA: TGCGCCAGCAGCTCGGACGGACATCAGTACTTC. The complete variable domain, with remaining parts taken from reference TRBV5-1 and TRBJ2-7, reads KAGVTQTPRYLIKTRGQQVTLSCSPISGHRSVSWYQQTPGQGLQFLFEYFSETQRNKGNFPGRFSGRQFSNSRSEMNVSTLELGDSALYLCASSSDGHQYFGPGTRLTVT.

V and J are TRBV5-1 and TRBJ2-7; D not resolved. In germline, CDR1 is SGHRS, CDR2 YFSETQ. V gave up 0 bases and J gave up 2 bases, with 6 bases separating them. CDR3 length equals 13 residues. The CDR3 here is CASSLGPPYEQYF. The CDR3 bases are TGCGCCAGCAGCTTGGGTCCTCCCTACGAGCAGTACTTC.

The chain has TRBV6-5 and TRBJ2-2, with TRBD2 identical over 10 bases. After removal of 6 bases from V and 6 bases from J, the junction contained 7 bases not matched to a gene. The CDR3 is made up of 15 amino acids. Per the germline V gene, CDR1 is MNHEY and CDR2 is SVGAGI. The CDR3 DNA sequence: TGTGCCAGCAGACAGGGACTAGCGATCCCCGGGGAGCTGTTTTTT. Its protein is CASRQGLAIPGELFF.

This chain links TRBV19 with TRBJ2-1; 8 nucleotides align to TRBD2. V lost 5 bases to trimming and J lost 0 bases; unmatched junction nucleotides: 0. The CDR3 spans 14 residues. The V gene's germline CDR1 is LNHDA and CDR2 SQIVND (reference sequence). CDR3 residues: CASSLAGSYNEQFF. CDR3 sequence (DNA): TGTGCCAGTAGTCTAGCGGGCTCCTACAATGAGCAGTTCTTC.

There are a few counts of this clone. The chain uses TRBV7-7 and TRBJ2-1, with TRBD2 matching 10 bases. The CDR3 covers 16 residues. From germline, CDR1 is SSHAT and CDR2 FNYEAQ (reference sequence). Trimming took 3 bases from V and 6 from J; bases not matched to a gene: 8. The CDR3 protein is CASSLRAGGPGNEQFF. The CDR3 coding sequence is TGTGCCAGCAGCTTGAGAGCGGGGGGGCCCGGCAATGAGCAGTTCTTC.

The V call is TRBV5-1, the J call TRBJ2-3; the match to TRBD2 covers 7 bases. CDR1 and CDR2 from the germline V gene are SGHRS and YFSETQ. The CDR3 is made up of 16 amino acids. V lost 4 bases to trimming and J lost 1 base; unmatched junction nucleotides: 9. In nucleotides, the CDR3 is TGCGCCAGCAGCGACGGGGTAGCGGGCGGCACAGATACGCAGTATTTT. It specifies CASSDGVAGGTDTQYF.

This chain connects TRBV7-3 to TRBJ2-3; weak D call: TRBD2 (7 bases). CDR3 length equals 15 residues. V was shortened by 2 bases and J by 0 bases, with 9 bases between the two germline ends. Germline values: CDR1 SGHTA, CDR2 FQGTGA. CDR3 bases: TGTGCCAGCAGCTTAGCGGGGGCCAGCACAGATACGCAGTATTTT. Translating it yields CASSLAGASTDTQYF.

Only one count was recorded for this clone. The genes are TRBV7-9 and TRBJ1-6, with 9 nucleotides matching TRBD1. The CDR3 consists of 17 residues. The V and J ends lost 4 bases and 7 bases, in that order; junction bases with no gene match: 11. Germline CDR1 is SEHNR and CDR2 is FQNEAQ (reference sequence). The CDR3, as DNA: TGTGCCAGCAGCTCCCACTTATCGACAGGGGGGAATTCACCCCTCCACTTT. This gives the protein CASSSHLSTGGNSPLHF.

The CDR3 DNA reads TGTGCCAGCAGTCCTCAAGGGGTAGGGCAGTACTTC. Encoded protein: CASSPQGVGQYF. The rearrangement links TRBV13 to TRBJ2-7; D perhaps matches TRBD1 (5 bases). This CDR3 is built from 12 residues. The V and J ends lost 6 bases and 9 bases respectively, with 15 bases between them. Germline-derived CDR1 and CDR2 are PRHDT and FYEKMQ (reference sequence).

The J gene is TRBJ2-7, the V gene TRBV9, with TRBD2 as a possible D gene (5 bases). The V gene's germline CDR1 is SGDLS and CDR2 YYNGEE. The CDR3 spans 15 residues. V dropped 4 bases and J dropped 0 bases, with 14 bases sitting between them. The chain's CDR3 is CASSPRTGSSYEQYF. CDR3 DNA sequence: TGTGCCAGCAGCCCTCGGACGGGGAGCTCCTACGAGCAGTACTTC. The whole variable domain, remainder taken from reference TRBV9 and TRBJ2-7, is DSGVTQTPKHLITATGQRVTLRCSPRSGDLSVYWYQQSLDQGLQFLIQYYNGEERAKGNILERFSAQQFPDLHSELNLSSLELGDSALYFCASSPRTGSSYEQYFGPGTRLTVT.